This T cell receptor (beta chain) was obtained from a study of blood T cell repertoires in COVID-19. In the study overall: Specimens from acute and convalescent COVID-19 originated in the United States, Italy and Spain. PBMCs, B-cell-depleted T cells, or T cells were the source of the cDNA or gDNA that made up the material.

Authors' methods: Counts of nucleated cells, estimated from reference gene primer amplification, were obtained. The repertoire was sequenced with immunoSEQ multiplex PCR; TCRdb's copy has only in-frame clones and lacks some. The V and J calls and clone size are taken from that table; D and trimming were inferred from the DNA. The sample records just under 350,000 clones, approximately 91% being singletons. Enrollment of patients from Seattle took place during active infection, with longitudinal follow-up. This CDR3 has 15 amino acids. With 3 bases clipped from V and 2 bases from J, the junction kept 4 bases outside the gene matches. Germline V gene sequence: CDR1 MNHEY, CDR2 SMNVEV (reference sequence).

The sample taken for sequencing was peripheral blood. This TCR was sampled from a woman aged 70-85 years with COVID-19, enrolled during active disease. This chain uses TRBV27 with TRBJ1-2; 9 bases match TRBD1. The CDR3: CASSFLGTGNYGYTF. CDR3 in DNA: TGTGCCAGCAGTTTCTTGGGGACAGGGAACTATGGCTACACCTTC.